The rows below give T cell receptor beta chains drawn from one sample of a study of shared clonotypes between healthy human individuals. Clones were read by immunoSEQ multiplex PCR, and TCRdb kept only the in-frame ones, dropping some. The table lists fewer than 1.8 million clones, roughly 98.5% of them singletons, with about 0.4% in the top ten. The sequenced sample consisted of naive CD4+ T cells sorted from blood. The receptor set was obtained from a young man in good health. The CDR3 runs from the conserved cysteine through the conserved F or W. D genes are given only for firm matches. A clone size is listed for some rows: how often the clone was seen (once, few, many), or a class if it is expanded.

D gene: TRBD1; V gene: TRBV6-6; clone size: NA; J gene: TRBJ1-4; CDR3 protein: CASSYSGQGDEKLFF; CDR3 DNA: TGTGCCAGCAGTTATTCTGGACAGGGGGACGAAAAACTGTTTTTT
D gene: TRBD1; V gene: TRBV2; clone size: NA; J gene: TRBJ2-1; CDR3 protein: CASSGWTGSYNEQFF; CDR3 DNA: TGTGCCAGCAGCGGCTGGACAGGCTCCTACAATGAGCAGTTCTTC
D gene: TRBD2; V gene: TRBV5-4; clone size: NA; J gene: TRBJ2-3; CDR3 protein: CASSSRVSGMTQYF; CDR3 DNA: TGTGCCAGCAGCAGCCGGGTTAGCGGGATGACGCAGTATTTT
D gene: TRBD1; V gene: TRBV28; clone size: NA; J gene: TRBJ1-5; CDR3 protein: CASTGGFSQPQHF; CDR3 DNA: TGTGCCAGCACAGGGGGGTTCAGCCAGCCCCAGCATTTT
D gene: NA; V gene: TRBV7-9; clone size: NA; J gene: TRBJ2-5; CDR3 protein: CASSPGSRVGETQYF; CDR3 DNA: TGTGCCAGCAGCCCAGGGTCCCGGGTGGGAGAGACCCAGTACTTC
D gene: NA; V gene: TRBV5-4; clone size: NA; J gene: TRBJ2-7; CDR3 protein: CASSLVADPRHEQYF; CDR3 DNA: TGTGCCAGCAGCTTGGTAGCGGACCCCCGGCACGAGCAGTACTTC
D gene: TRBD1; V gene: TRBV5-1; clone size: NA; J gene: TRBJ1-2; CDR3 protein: CASSTDRVLGYTF; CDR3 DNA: TGCGCCAGCAGCACCGACAGGGTTCTTGGCTACACCTTC
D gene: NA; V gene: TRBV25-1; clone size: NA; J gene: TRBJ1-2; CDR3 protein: CASSESGRSFGYTF; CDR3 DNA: TGTGCCAGCAGTGAATCTGGCAGAAGCTTTGGCTACACCTTC
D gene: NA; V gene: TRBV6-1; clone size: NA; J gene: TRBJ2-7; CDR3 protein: CASRRNDREQYF; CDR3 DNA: TGTGCCAGCAGGAGAAATGACAGGGAGCAGTACTTC
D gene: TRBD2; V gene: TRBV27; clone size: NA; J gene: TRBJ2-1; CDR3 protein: CASSLYPSGRAWEFF; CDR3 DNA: TGTGCCAGCAGTTTATATCCTAGCGGGAGGGCCTGGGAATTCTTC
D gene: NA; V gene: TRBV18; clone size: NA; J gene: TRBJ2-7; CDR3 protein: CASSRTIIGTSSGEQYF; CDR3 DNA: TGTGCCAGCTCACGGACTATAATAGGGACATCCTCCGGCGAGCAGTACTTC
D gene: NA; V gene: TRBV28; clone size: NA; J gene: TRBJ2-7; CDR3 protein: CASSSAYEQYF; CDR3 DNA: TGTGCCAGCAGTTCTGCCTACGAGCAGTACTTC
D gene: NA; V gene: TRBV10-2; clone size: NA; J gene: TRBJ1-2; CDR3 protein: CASSDPAGGVLGYTF; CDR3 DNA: TGCGCCAGCAGTGACCCGGCGGGCGGGGTATTGGGCTACACCTTC
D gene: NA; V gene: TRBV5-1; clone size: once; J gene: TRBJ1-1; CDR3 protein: CASNSGLMNTEAFF; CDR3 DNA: TGCGCCAGCAATTCAGGGCTCATGAACACTGAAGCTTTCTTT